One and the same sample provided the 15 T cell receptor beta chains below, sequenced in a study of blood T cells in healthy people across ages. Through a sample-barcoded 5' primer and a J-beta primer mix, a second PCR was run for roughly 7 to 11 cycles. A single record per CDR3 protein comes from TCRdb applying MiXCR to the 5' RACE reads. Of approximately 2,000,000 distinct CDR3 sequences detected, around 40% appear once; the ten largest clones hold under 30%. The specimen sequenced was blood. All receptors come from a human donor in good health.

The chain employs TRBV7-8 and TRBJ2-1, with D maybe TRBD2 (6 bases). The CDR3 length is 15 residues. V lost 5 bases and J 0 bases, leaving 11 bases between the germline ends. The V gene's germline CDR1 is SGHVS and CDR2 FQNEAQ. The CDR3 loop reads CASSLGTHSYNEQFF. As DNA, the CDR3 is TGTGCCAGCAGCCTCGGGACTCACTCCTACAATGAGCAGTTCTTC.

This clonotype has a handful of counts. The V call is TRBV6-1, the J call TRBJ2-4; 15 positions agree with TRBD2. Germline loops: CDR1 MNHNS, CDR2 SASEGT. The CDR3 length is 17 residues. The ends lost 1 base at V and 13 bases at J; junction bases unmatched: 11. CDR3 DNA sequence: TGTGCCAGCAGTGAAGATGGACTAGCGGGGGGGCCCTGGGAGCAGTACTTC. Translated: CASSEDGLAGGPWEQYF.

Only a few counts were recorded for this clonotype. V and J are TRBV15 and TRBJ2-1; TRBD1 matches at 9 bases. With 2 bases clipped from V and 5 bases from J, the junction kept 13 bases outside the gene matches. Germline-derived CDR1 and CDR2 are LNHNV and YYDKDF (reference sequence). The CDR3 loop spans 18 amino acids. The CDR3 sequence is CATSRQFPGQGVHNEQFF. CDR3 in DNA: TGTGCCACCAGCAGACAGTTTCCGGGACAGGGTGTCCACAATGAGCAGTTCTTC.

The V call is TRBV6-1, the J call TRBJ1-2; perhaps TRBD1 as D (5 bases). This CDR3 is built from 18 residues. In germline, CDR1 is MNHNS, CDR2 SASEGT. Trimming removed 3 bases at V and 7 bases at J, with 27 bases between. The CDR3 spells CASSERPGRHIPGLGYTF. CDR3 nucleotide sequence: TGTGCCAGCAGTGAGAGACCGGGACGGCATATCCCAGGGCTTGGCTACACCTTC.

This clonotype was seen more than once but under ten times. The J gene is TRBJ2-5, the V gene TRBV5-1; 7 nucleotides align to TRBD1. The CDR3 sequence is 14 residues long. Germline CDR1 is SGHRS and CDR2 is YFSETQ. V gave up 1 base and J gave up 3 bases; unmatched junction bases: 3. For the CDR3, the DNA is TGCGCCAGCAGCTTGCTAGGGACAGAAGAGACCCAGTACTTC. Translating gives CASSLLGTEETQYF.

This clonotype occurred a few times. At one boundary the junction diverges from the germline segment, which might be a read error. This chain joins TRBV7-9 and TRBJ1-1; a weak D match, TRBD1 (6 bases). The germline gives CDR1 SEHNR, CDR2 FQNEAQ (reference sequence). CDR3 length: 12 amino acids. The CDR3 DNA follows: TGCGCCAGCAGCCTTACGGGGGCAGTAACTTTCTTT. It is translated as CASSLTGAVTFF.

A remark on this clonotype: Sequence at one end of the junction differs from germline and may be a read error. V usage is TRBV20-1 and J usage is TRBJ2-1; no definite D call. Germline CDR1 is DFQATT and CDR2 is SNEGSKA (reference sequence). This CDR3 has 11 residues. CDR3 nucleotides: TGCAGTGTTAGATGGTACAATGAGCAGTTCTTC. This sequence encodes CSVRWYNEQFF.

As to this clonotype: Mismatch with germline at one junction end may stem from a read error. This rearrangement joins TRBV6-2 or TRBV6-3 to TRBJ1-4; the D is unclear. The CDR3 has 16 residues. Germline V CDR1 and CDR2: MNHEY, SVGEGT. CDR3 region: CASSPGRSATNEKLFF. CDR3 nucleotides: TGTGCTAGCAGCCCCGGACGGAGCGCAACTAATGAAAAACTGTTTTTT.

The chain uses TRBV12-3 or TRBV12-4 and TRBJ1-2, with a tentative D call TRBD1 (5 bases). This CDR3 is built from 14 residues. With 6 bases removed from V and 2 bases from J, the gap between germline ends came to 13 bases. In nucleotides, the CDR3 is TGTGCCAGCAGATCGGGACTGCTGAACTATGGCTACACCTTC. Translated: CASRSGLLNYGYTF.

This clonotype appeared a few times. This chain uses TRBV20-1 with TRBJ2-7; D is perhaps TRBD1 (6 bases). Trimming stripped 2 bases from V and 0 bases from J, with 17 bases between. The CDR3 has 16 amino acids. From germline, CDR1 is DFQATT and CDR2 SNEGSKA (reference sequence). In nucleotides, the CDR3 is TGCAGTGCTAGAAGGTTGGGGGCCGGAAGCTCCTACGAGCAGTACTTC. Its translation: CSARRLGAGSSYEQYF.

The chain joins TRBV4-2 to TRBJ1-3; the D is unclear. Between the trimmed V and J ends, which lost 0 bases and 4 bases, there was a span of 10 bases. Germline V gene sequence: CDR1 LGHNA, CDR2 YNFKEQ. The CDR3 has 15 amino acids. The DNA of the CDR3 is TGTGCCAGCAGCCAAGATAGAACACAAGGAAACACCATATATTTT. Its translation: CASSQDRTQGNTIYF.

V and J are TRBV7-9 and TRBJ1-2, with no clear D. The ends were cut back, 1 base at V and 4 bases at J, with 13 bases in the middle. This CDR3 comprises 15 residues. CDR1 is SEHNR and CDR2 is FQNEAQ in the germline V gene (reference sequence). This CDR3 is CASSLDHPGSYGYTF. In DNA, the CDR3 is TGTGCCAGCAGCTTAGACCACCCGGGTTCCTATGGCTACACCTTC.

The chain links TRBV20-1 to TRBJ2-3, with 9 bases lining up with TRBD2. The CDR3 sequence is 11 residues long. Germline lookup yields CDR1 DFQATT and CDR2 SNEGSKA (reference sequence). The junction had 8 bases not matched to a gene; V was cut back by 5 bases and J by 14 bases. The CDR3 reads CSADLAGRLYF. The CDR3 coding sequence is TGCAGTGCTGATCTAGCGGGGCGTCTGTATTTT.

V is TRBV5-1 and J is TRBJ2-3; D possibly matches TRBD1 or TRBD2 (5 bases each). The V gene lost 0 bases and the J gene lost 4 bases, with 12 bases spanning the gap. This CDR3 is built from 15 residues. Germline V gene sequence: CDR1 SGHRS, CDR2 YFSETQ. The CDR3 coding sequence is TGCGCCAGCAGCTTGGCCTCGCAGGGACCAGATACGCAGTATTTT. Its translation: CASSLASQGPDTQYF.

Written as DNA, the CDR3 is TGCAGCGTTGAACCCCCCGGGACAGATACGCAGTATTTT. Amino acid sequence: CSVEPPGTDTQYF. The V call is TRBV29-1, the J call TRBJ2-3; no clear D gene. CDR3 length equals 13 residues. V was clipped by 2 bases and J by 3 bases, with 9 bases between them. The V gene's germline CDR1 is SQVTM and CDR2 ANQGSEA.